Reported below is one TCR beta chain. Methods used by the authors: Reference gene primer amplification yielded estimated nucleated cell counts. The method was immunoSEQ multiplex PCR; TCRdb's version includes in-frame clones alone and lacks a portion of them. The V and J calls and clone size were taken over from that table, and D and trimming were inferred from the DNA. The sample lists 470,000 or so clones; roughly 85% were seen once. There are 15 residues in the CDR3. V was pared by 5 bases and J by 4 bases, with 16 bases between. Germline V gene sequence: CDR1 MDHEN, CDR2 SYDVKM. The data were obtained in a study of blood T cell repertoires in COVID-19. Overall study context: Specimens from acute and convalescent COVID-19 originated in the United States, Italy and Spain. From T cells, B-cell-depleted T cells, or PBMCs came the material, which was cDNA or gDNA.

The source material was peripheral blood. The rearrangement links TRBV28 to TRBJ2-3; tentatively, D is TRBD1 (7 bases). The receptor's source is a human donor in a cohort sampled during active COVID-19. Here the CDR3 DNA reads TGTGCCAGCAGTCCGATAACAGGGGAGGCAGATACGCAGTATTTT. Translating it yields CASSPITGEADTQYF.